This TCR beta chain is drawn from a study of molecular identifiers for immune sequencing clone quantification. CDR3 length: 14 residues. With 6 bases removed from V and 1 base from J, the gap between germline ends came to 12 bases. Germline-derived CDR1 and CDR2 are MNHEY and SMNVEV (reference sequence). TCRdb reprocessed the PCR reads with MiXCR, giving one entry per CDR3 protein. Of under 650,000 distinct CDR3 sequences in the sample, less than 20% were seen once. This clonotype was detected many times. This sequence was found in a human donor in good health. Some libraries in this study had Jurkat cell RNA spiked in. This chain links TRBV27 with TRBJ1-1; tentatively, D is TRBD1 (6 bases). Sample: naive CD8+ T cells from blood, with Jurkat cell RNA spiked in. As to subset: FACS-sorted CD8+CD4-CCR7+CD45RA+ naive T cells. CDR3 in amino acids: CASRDRLSNTEAFF. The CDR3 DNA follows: TGTGCCAGCAGGGACAGACTTTCGAACACTGAAGCTTTCTTT.